This TCR beta chain comes out of a study of T cell responses to AZD1222 COVID-19 vaccine. Assay: immunoSEQ multiplex PCR; the TCRdb copy retains only in-frame clones and omits some. Counted here are 100,000 to 150,000 clones, approximately 89% occurring once; the ten biggest clones make up 4.5% to 5%. Deletions cut 4 bases from V and 1 base from J, with 11 bases between. The CDR3 is 15 amino acids. Looked up from germline, CDR1 is SGHTA and CDR2 is FQGTGA. This sequence originates from an adult in good health. The sample here was peripheral blood, taken on day 0 of AZD1222 vaccination. The rearrangement links TRBV7-3 to TRBJ2-4; D might be TRBD2 (6 bases). The CDR3 here is CASSSGSRAKNIQYF. CDR3 coding DNA: TGTGCCAGCAGCTCCGGGAGTAGGGCCAAAAACATTCAGTACTTC.